This passage covers 13 T cell receptor beta chains from one sample sequenced in a study of shared clonotypes between healthy human individuals. Naivety among CD8 cells was defined by CD45RO negativity and positive CCR7 selection, thereby excluding terminally differentiated effector memory CD45RA+ cells. TCRdb's copy holds only in-frame clones and misses some; the assay was immunoSEQ multiplex PCR. This table holds around 2,000,000 clones, about 94% found once. Input material: naive CD8+ T cells sorted from blood. The receptor source for this set is a man between 18 and 35 years old in good health.

This rearrangement joins TRBV2 to TRBJ1-1; no definite D call. The CDR3 has 12 amino acids. With 3 bases removed from V and 11 bases from J, the gap between germline ends came to 13 bases. The germline CDR1 and CDR2 sequences are SNHLY and FYNNEI. The CDR3 sequence is CASSEGGPAAFF. The CDR3 DNA reads as TGTGCCAGCAGTGAGGGAGGGCCGGCGGCTTTCTTT.

The chain combines TRBV16 with TRBJ2-7; 9 bases are shared with TRBD1. V lost 6 bases, J lost 3 bases, and 3 bases stayed unmatched. The length of the CDR3 is 13 residues. Germline CDR1 is KGHSY and CDR2 is FQNENV. The CDR3 loop reads CASRGTGYYEQYF. In nucleotides, the CDR3 is TGTGCCAGCAGAGGGACAGGGTACTACGAGCAGTACTTC. The variable domain in full, completed from reference TRBV16 and TRBJ2-7, reads GEEVAQTPKHLVRGEGQKAKLYCAPIKGHSYVFWYQQVLKNEFKFLISFQNENVFDETGMPKERFSAKCLPNSPCSLEIQATKLEDSAVYFCASRGTGYYEQYFGPGTRLTVT.

The chain recombines TRBV27 with TRBJ1-1; a weak D match, TRBD1 (6 bases). The CDR3 has 12 amino acids. Trimming left V 4 bases short and J 7 bases short, with 10 bases between. Germline V gives CDR1 MNHEY, CDR2 SMNVEV (reference sequence). CDR3 in amino acids: CASSYGGGEAFF. The CDR3 DNA follows: TGTGCCAGCAGTTACGGAGGGGGTGAAGCTTTCTTT.

The chain recombines TRBV10-3 with TRBJ1-3; 8 positions match TRBD1. In germline, CDR1 is ENHRY, CDR2 SYGVKD. After removal of 2 bases from V and 2 bases from J, the junction contained 5 bases not matched to a gene. The CDR3 is 16 residues long. DNA of the CDR3: TGTGCCATCAGTGAGGGGAACAGGGGGGCTGGAAACACCATATATTTT. Encoded protein: CAISEGNRGAGNTIYF.

The chain has TRBV9 and TRBJ2-7; TRBD1 might be the D (6 bases). The CDR3 loop spans 16 amino acids. Trimming removed 4 bases from V and 0 bases from J, with 17 bases in between. Germline assignment: CDR1 SGDLS and CDR2 YYNGEE. For the CDR3, the DNA is TGTGCCAGCAGCCCTAAAGGACAGCTGGACTCCTACGAGCAGTACTTC. It codes for CASSPKGQLDSYEQYF. The full variable domain, in which reference TRBV9 and TRBJ2-7 provide the parts outside the CDR3, is DSGVTQTPKHLITATGQRVTLRCSPRSGDLSVYWYQQSLDQGLQFLIQYYNGEERAKGNILERFSAQQFPDLHSELNLSSLELGDSALYFCASSPKGQLDSYEQYFGPGTRLTVT.

The rearrangement uses TRBV9 and TRBJ1-2; 9 bases map to TRBD1. The germline V gene has CDR1 SGDLS and CDR2 YYNGEE. V gave up 7 bases and J gave up 4 bases; unmatched junction bases: 8. The CDR3 runs 14 residues. The CDR3 sequence is CASGKGQGIYGYTF. The CDR3 coding sequence is TGTGCCAGCGGCAAGGGACAGGGAATCTATGGCTACACCTTC.

The gene calls are TRBV19 and TRBJ1-5; D might be TRBD1 (6 bases). The germline gives CDR1 LNHDA, CDR2 SQIVND (reference sequence). Trimming took 3 bases from V and 0 from J, leaving 15 bases between them. The CDR3 loop spans 17 amino acids. The CDR3, as DNA: TGTGCCAGTAGTATTTTTGGGGGCAGCAATAGCAATCAGCCCCAGCATTTT. It translates to CASSIFGGSNSNQPQHF.

The chain's CDR3 is CASSYSDPGGELFF. For the CDR3, the DNA is TGTGCCAGCAGTTACTCAGACCCGGGCGGGGAGCTGTTTTTT. The chain links TRBV6-5 to TRBJ2-2; the D is unclear. The CDR3 consists of 14 residues. V gave up 0 bases and J gave up 7 bases, with 9 bases separating them. The germline CDR1 and CDR2 sequences are MNHEY and SVGAGI.

The chain carries TRBV9 and TRBJ2-3; the D call may be TRBD1 or TRBD2 (6 bases each). This CDR3 is built from 17 residues. The germline V and J ends were trimmed by 2 bases and 1 base, with 17 bases remaining between them. From germline, CDR1 is SGDLS and CDR2 YYNGEE. The CDR3 spells CASSVPKEGDRTDTQYF. The CDR3, as DNA: TGTGCCAGCAGCGTCCCGAAGGAGGGGGATCGCACAGATACGCAGTATTTT. Based on the CDR3 plus reference TRBV9 and TRBJ2-3, the full variable domain is DSGVTQTPKHLITATGQRVTLRCSPRSGDLSVYWYQQSLDQGLQFLIQYYNGEERAKGNILERFSAQQFPDLHSELNLSSLELGDSALYFCASSVPKEGDRTDTQYFGPGTRLTVL.

V and J are TRBV29-1 and TRBJ2-2; TRBD1 or TRBD2 may be the D gene (5 bases each). Between the trimmed V and J ends, which lost 5 bases and 0 bases, there was a span of 7 bases. This CDR3 comprises 13 residues. The germline CDR1 and CDR2 sequences are SQVTM and ANQGSEA. This chain's CDR3 is CSVRDPNTGELFF. In DNA, the CDR3 is TGCAGCGTTCGGGACCCGAACACCGGGGAGCTGTTTTTT.

This sequence joins TRBV7-9 and TRBJ1-1; a weak D match, TRBD1 (5 bases). The CDR3 has 13 residues. V lost 6 bases to trimming and J lost 5 bases, with 13 bases between them. CDR1 and CDR2 (germline): SEHNR, FQNEAQ (reference sequence). DNA of the CDR3: TGTGCCAGCAGACCTAGGGGCCGGACTGAAGCTTTCTTT. Its translation is CASRPRGRTEAFF.

The rearrangement joins TRBV18 to TRBJ2-1, with D perhaps given as TRBD1 or TRBD2 (5 bases each). Germline values: CDR1 KGHSH, CDR2 LQKENI. Trimming left V 4 bases short and J 6 bases short, with 22 bases between. The CDR3 is made up of 17 amino acids. In DNA, the CDR3 is TGTGCCAGCTCACGGGCCGGGGCCAATGTATGGGGCAATGAGCAGTTCTTC. This codes for CASSRAGANVWGNEQFF. Full variable domain (rest looked up from reference TRBV18 and TRBJ2-1): NAGVMQNPRHLVRRRGQEARLRCSPMKGHSHVYWYRQLPEEGLKFMVYLQKENIIDESGMPKERFSAEFPKEGPSILRIQQVVRGDSAAYFCASSRAGANVWGNEQFFGPGTRLTVL.

V usage is TRBV7-9 and J usage is TRBJ2-5; D gene ambiguous. The CDR3 spans 14 residues. Trimming removed 6 bases from V and 2 bases from J, with 13 bases in between. Germline V gives CDR1 SEHNR, CDR2 FQNEAQ (reference sequence). The CDR3 DNA follows: TGTGCCAGCAGTCCAAGGTCAGATCAAGAGACCCAGTACTTC. This encodes CASSPRSDQETQYF.